This is a list of T cell receptor beta chains from one sample in a study of T-cell memory formation after mild COVID-19. One entry per CDR3 protein, called by TCRdb with MiXCR from the 5' RACE reads. The sample yields some 310,000 distinct CDR3 sequences, under 25% seen once. Sequencing input: PBMCs or a T cell subset sorted from them (not recorded which). Source of these receptors: a man between 18 and 35 years old who had mild COVID-19 (a few samples of this study predate the infection). Cell type and time point are not known. The CDR3 runs from the conserved cysteine through the conserved F or W. A D gene is named only where the DNA matches it firmly. Clone size, where shown, is once, few, many, or a class for clones that have expanded.

>TRBV4-1|few|TRBJ1-6|TRBD1
CASSQGTGANSPLHF
TGCGCCAGCAGCCAGGGGACAGGAGCTAATTCACCCCTCCACTTT
>TRBV18|-|TRBJ2-6|-
CASSGSDSGANVLTF
TGTGCCAGCTCAGGTTCGGACTCTGGGGCCAACGTCCTGACTTTC
>TRBV15|-|TRBJ2-3|-
CATSKTGRDTQYF
TGTGCCACCAGCAAAACCGGGCGGGATACGCAGTATTTT
>TRBV7-7|-|TRBJ2-1|TRBD1
CASSLTGDPYNEQFF
TGTGCTAGCAGCTTGACAGGGGACCCCTACAATGAGCAGTTCTTC
>TRBV20-1|-|TRBJ1-6|-
CSASGGDYNSPLHF
TGCAGTGCTAGCGGAGGTGACTATAATTCACCCCTCCACTTT
>TRBV3-1|-|TRBJ1-6|TRBD1
CASSPYRGLGSPLHF
TGTGCCAGCAGCCCGTACAGGGGGCTTGGCTCACCCCTCCACTTT
>TRBV4-2|few|TRBJ1-2|-
CASSPLRGSYGYTF
TGTGCCAGCAGCCCGCTCAGGGGAAGCTATGGCTACACCTTC
>TRBV7-2|few|TRBJ2-7|-
CASSLVAGRAYEQYF
TGTGCCAGCAGCTTAGTTGCGGGGAGAGCCTACGAGCAGTACTTC
>TRBV5-1|-|TRBJ2-5|-
CASSRLTLKETQYF
TGCGCCAGCAGCCGCTTGACCTTAAAAGAGACCCAGTACTTC
>TRBV20-1|-|TRBJ1-2|-
CSARDKIGDNYGYTF
TGCAGTGCTAGAGATAAGATAGGGGACAACTATGGCTACACCTTC
>TRBV4-1|-|TRBJ1-2|-
CASSQAAGEHGYTF
TGCGCCAGCAGCCAAGCGGCAGGGGAGCATGGCTACACCTTC
>TRBV30|few|TRBJ2-7|TRBD1
CAWVPGQFPYEQYF
TGTGCCTGGGTGCCGGGACAGTTCCCCTACGAGCAGTACTTC
>TRBV19|-|TRBJ1-2|-
CASNRDTLYGYTF
TGTGCCAGCAACCGGGACACCCTCTATGGCTACACCTTC
>TRBV12-3/TRBV12-4|-|TRBJ2-3|TRBD2
CASSLGTSDLTDTQYF
TGTGCCAGCAGCCTTGGGACTAGCGATCTCACAGATACGCAGTATTTT
>TRBV5-4|-|TRBJ2-5|TRBD2
CASSLVPLAVETQYF
TGTGCCAGCAGCTTGGTTCCTCTAGCGGTTGAGACCCAGTACTTC
>TRBV20-1|-|TRBJ2-5|TRBD2
CSAIGLVGETQYF
TGCAGTGCTATCGGACTAGTTGGAGAGACCCAGTACTTC
>TRBV5-5|-|TRBJ1-1|-
CASSLDKGGLNTEAFF
TGTGCCAGCAGCTTGGACAAGGGGGGGTTGAACACTGAAGCTTTCTTT
>TRBV20-1|-|TRBJ2-7|TRBD1
CSAKKQGAYEQYF
TGCAGTGCCAAAAAACAGGGGGCCTACGAGCAGTACTTC
>TRBV29-1|few|TRBJ2-5|-
CSVEPSAETQYF
TGCAGCGTTGAACCCTCGGCGGAGACCCAGTACTTC
>TRBV20-1|-|TRBJ1-6|-
CSAPGRIRGPLHF
TGCAGTGCCCCGGGTCGGATCCGAGGACCCCTCCACTTT
>TRBV4-1|many|TRBJ2-1|TRBD2
CASSQEPGLHQISYNEQFF
TGCGCCAGCAGCCAAGAGCCGGGACTACACCAAATCTCCTACAATGAGCAGTTCTTC
>TRBV7-2|-|TRBJ1-3|TRBD1
CASSSHRGENTIYF
TGTGCCAGCAGCTCCCACAGGGGTGAGAACACCATATATTTT
>TRBV5-1|-|TRBJ2-2|-
CASRRQGDPGELFF
TGCGCCAGCAGACGGCAGGGTGATCCCGGGGAGCTGTTTTTT
>TRBV6-5|-|TRBJ2-7|TRBD1
CASKMTGDYEQYF
TGTGCCAGCAAGATGACAGGGGACTACGAGCAGTACTTC
>TRBV7-9|few|TRBJ2-5|-
CASSLKSGTQYF
TGTGCCAGCAGCTTAAAATCGGGGACCCAGTACTTC
>TRBV29-1|few|TRBJ1-2|-
CSVEDSFDYGYTF
TGCAGCGTTGAGGACAGCTTCGACTATGGCTACACCTTC
>TRBV20-1|few|TRBJ2-2|-
CSARDPTTTGELFF
TGCAGTGCTAGAGATCCGACTACCACCGGGGAGCTGTTTTTT
>TRBV27|-|TRBJ1-4|-
CASSLRRNEKLFF
TGTGCCAGCAGTCTCCGGAGGAATGAAAAACTGTTTTTT
>TRBV20-1|-|TRBJ1-3|-
CSAREDSGNTIYF
TGCAGTGCTAGAGAAGACTCTGGAAACACCATATATTTT
>TRBV5-1|-|TRBJ2-3|TRBD2
CASSLVLAGGTDTQYF
TGCGCCAGCAGCTTGGTCCTAGCGGGGGGCACAGATACGCAGTATTTT
>TRBV9|-|TRBJ1-1|TRBD1
CASSVAGGIEAFF
TGTGCCAGCAGCGTAGCAGGGGGCATAGAAGCTTTCTTT
>TRBV7-3|-|TRBJ1-1|-
CASSRNGLDTEAFF
TGTGCCAGCAGCCGAAACGGGTTAGACACTGAAGCTTTCTTT
>TRBV7-2|few|TRBJ2-1|-
CASSLRLGEQFF
TGTGCCAGCAGCCTGAGGTTGGGTGAGCAGTTCTTC
>TRBV6-5|many|TRBJ1-1|-
CASSYRRPGTEAFF
TGTGCCAGCAGTTACCGTCGGCCAGGTACTGAAGCTTTCTTT
>TRBV3-1|-|TRBJ2-7|-
CASQPGRGEQYF
TGTGCCAGCCAACCGGGGCGGGGCGAGCAGTACTTC
>TRBV16|-|TRBJ1-4|TRBD1
CASSPGTVDEKLFF
TGTGCCAGCAGCCCCGGGACAGTGGATGAAAAACTGTTTTTT
>TRBV24-1|-|TRBJ2-5|-
CATSDLAGPKETQYF
TGTGCCACCAGTGATTTAGCCGGACCAAAAGAGACCCAGTACTTC
>TRBV5-1|-|TRBJ1-1|-
CASSHGGPNTEAFF
TGCGCCAGCAGCCACGGGGGACCCAACACTGAAGCTTTCTTT
>TRBV28|-|TRBJ2-1|TRBD2
CASSSWTSESNEQFF
TGTGCCAGCAGTTCTTGGACTAGCGAGTCCAATGAGCAGTTCTTC
>TRBV28|many|TRBJ1-2|-
CASSLIPGPSGGYTF
TGTGCCAGCAGTTTGATCCCCGGTCCGAGTGGCGGCTACACCTTC
>TRBV6-1|once|TRBJ1-2|-
CASRTKGRGGAEYGYTF
TGTGCCAGCCGCACTAAGGGGAGGGGAGGAGCGGAATATGGCTACACCTTC
>TRBV4-1|many|TRBJ2-2|-
CASSQGTNTGELFF
TGCGCCAGCAGCCAAGGGACAAACACCGGGGAGCTGTTTTTT
>TRBV15|few|TRBJ1-4|-
CATSRDRLSAYNEKLFF
TGTGCCACCAGCAGAGATCGTTTGTCGGCGTATAATGAAAAACTGTTTTTT
>TRBV6-5|-|TRBJ2-6|TRBD2
CASSYSAGGSGANVLTF
TGTGCCAGCAGTTACTCGGCCGGGGGGTCCGGGGCCAACGTCCTGACTTTC